In its sample, the clone carrying this TCR beta chain was seen a few times. Its cognate antigen is unknown. This specimen comes from a study of T cell repertoires in cytomegalovirus infection. In TCRdb, the reads were re-called with MiXCR into one record per CDR3 protein. The sample includes 100,000 or so distinct CDR3 sequences, roughly 40% of them seen just once. This CDR3 comprises 14 residues. Trimming left V 4 bases short and J 5 bases short, with 14 bases between. Looked up from germline, CDR1 is SGHAT and CDR2 is FQNNGV. The gene calls are TRBV11-2 and TRBJ2-5; the D is unclear. The sample here was CD8+ T cells from cultured PBMCs, taken from culture after CMV antigen stimulation. This receptor was identified in a human donor in good health (CMV status not recorded). Some clones in this sample may be carry-over from other donors' samples. Here the CDR3 reads CASSSFLGSETQYF. CDR3 coding DNA: TGTGCCAGCAGCTCGTTTCTGGGGTCGGAGACCCAGTACTTC.